This T cell receptor (beta chain) was sequenced during a study of cytomegalovirus exposure and HLA in healthy donors. Findings of the study overall: A missense variant in DCLRE1C was later tied to TCR beta V- and J-gene trimming. The study labeled more than 150 TCR beta chains cytomegalovirus-associated. Reported results showed that the classifier diagnosed cytomegalovirus status with high specificity and sensitivity. A later analysis revealed that TCR association rates differed between HLA loci, peaking at DRB1 and bottoming out at HLA-C.

A multiplex PCR was run with 60 Vbeta primers and 13 Jbeta primers. Sequenced by immunoSEQ multiplex PCR; TCRdb stores in-frame clones only, minus some. The repertoire holds roughly 200,000 clones, with around 80% as singletons. About this clone itself: The target antigen is unknown.

Trimming removed 2 bases at V and 4 bases at J, with 14 bases between. The CDR3 loop spans 16 amino acids. Germline V gives CDR1 MNHEY, CDR2 SMNVEV (reference sequence). Specimen: PBMCs. The TCR comes from a boy between 2 and 10 years old in good health and CMV-seronegative. The J gene is TRBJ2-2, the V gene TRBV27; D is perhaps TRBD2 (5 bases). CDR3 residues: CASSLEGSVSTGELFF. The CDR3 nucleotides are TGTGCCAGCAGTTTAGAGGGTAGTGTGAGCACCGGGGAGCTGTTTTTT.